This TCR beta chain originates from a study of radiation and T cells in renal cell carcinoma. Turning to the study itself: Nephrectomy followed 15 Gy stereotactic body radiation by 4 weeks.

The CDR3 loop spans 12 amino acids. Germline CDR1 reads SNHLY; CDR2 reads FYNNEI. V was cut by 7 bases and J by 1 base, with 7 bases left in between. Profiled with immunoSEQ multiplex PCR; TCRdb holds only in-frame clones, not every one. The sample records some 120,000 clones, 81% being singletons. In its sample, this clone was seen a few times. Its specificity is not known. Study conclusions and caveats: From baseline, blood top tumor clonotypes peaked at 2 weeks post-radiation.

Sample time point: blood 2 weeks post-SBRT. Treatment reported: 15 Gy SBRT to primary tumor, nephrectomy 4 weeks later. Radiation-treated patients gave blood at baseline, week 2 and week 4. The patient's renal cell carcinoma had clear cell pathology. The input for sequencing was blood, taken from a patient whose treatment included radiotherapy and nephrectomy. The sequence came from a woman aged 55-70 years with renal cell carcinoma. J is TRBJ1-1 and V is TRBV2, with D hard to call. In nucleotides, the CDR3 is TGTGCCAGCAATGCGGGGAACACTGAAGCTTTCTTT. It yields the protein CASNAGNTEAFF.